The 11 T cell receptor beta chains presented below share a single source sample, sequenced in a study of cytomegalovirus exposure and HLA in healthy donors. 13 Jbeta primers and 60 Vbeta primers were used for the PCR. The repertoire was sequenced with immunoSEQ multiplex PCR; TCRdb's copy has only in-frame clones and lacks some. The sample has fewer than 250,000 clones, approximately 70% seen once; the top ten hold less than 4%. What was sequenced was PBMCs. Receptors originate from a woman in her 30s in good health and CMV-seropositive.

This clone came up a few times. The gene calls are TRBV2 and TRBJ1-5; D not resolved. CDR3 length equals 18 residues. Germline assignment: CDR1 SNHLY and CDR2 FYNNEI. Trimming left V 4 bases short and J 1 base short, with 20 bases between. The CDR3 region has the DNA TGTGCCAGCAGTGGTGGGTCCGGAGGTCACGACAGCAATCAGCCCCAGCATTTT. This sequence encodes CASSGGSGGHDSNQPQHF. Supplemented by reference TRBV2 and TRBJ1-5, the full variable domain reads EPEVTQTPSHQVTQMGQEVILRCVPISNHLYFYWYRQILGQKVEFLVSFYNNEISEKSEIFDDQFSVERPDGSNFTLKIRSTKLEDSAMYFCASSGGSGGHDSNQPQHFGDGTRLSIL.

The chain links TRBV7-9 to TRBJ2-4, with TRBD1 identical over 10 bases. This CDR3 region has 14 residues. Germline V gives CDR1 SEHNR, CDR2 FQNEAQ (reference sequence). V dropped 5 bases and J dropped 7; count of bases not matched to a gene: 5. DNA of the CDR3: TGTGCCAGCAGCGGGGGACAGGGGTATAACATTCAGTACTTC. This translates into CASSGGQGYNIQYF.

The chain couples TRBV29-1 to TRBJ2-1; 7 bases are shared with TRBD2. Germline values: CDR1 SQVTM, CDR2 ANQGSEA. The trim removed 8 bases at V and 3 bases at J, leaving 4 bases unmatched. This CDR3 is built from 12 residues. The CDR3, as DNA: TGCAGCTCCACGGGGGGCTACAATGAGCAGTTCTTC. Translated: CSSTGGYNEQFF.

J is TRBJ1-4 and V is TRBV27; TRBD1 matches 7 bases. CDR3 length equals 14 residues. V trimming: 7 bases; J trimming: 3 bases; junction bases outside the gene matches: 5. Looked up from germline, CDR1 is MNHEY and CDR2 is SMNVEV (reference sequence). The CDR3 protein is CASTQTGPNEKLFF. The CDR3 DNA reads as TGTGCCAGCACTCAGACAGGGCCTAATGAAAAACTGTTTTTT.

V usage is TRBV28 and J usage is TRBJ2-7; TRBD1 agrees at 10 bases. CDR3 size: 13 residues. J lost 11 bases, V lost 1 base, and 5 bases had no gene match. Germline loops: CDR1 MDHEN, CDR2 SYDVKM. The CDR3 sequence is CASSLSPGQGKYF. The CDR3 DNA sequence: TGTGCCAGCAGTTTATCTCCGGGACAGGGGAAGTACTTC.

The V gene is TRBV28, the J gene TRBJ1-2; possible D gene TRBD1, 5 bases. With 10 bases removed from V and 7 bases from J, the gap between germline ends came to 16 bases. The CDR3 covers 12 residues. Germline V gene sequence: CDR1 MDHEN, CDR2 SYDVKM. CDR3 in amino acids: CATGTPLTGYTF. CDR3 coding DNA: TGTGCCACCGGGACTCCCCTTACTGGCTACACCTTC.

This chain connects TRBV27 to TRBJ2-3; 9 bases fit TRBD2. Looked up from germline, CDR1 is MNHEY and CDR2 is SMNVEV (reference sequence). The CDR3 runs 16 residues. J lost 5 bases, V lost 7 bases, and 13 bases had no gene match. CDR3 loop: CASNPLGAGGLDTQYF. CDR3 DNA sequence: TGTGCCAGCAATCCTCTGGGGGCGGGAGGGTTAGATACGCAGTATTTT.

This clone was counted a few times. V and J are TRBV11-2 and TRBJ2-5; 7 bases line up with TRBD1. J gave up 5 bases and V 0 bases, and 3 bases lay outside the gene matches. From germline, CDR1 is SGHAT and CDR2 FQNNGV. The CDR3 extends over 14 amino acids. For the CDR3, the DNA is TGTGCCAGCAGCTTAGACCTACAGGGGGAGACCCAGTACTTC. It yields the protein CASSLDLQGETQYF.

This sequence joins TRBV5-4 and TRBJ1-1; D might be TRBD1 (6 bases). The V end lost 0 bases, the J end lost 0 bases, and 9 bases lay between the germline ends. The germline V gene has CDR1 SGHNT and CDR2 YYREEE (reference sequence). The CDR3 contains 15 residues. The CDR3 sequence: CASSLVGGMNTEAFF. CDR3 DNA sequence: TGTGCCAGCAGCTTGGTAGGGGGAATGAACACTGAAGCTTTCTTT.

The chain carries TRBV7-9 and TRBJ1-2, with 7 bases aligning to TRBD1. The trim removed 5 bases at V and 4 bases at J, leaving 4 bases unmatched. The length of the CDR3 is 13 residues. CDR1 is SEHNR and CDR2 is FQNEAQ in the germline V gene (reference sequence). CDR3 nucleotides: TGTGCCAGCAGCCCGACAGGGCTCTATGGCTACACCTTC. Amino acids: CASSPTGLYGYTF.

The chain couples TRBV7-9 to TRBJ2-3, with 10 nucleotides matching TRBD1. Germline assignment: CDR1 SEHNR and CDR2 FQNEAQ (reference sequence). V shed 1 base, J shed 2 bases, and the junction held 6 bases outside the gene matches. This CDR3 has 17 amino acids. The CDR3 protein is CASSLEGGTGDTDTQYF. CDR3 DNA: TGTGCCAGCAGCTTAGAGGGCGGGACAGGGGACACAGATACGCAGTATTTT. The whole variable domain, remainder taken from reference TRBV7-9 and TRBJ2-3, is DTGVSQNPRHKITKRGQNVTFRCDPISEHNRLYWYRQTLGQGPEFLTYFQNEAQLEKSRLLSDRFSAERPKGSFSTLEIQRTEQGDSAMYLCASSLEGGTGDTDTQYFGPGTRLTVL.